The present T cell receptor beta chain was sequenced within a study of cytomegalovirus exposure and HLA in healthy donors. While the first cohort had 600 to 800 subjects, the donors belonged to the separate validation cohort of about 120 subjects. Comments on this clone: Its antigen remains unknown.

This table comes from immunoSEQ multiplex PCR, and its TCRdb copy is limited to in-frame clones, with some not included. The table shows about 240,000 clones, with 75% to 90% occurring only once. General study results and limits: Many donors shared some public TCRs, even though most TCR sequences were rare.

The source material was PBMCs. This clonotype was obtained from a woman under 40 in good health and CMV-seropositive.

CDR3 amino acids: CASSEALGANVLTF. The DNA of the CDR3 is TGTGCCAGCAGTGAAGCTCTCGGGGCCAACGTCCTGACTTTC. The chain recombines TRBV6-1 with TRBJ2-6; unclear D gene. The length of the CDR3 is 14 residues. With 0 bases removed from V and 4 bases from J, the gap between germline ends came to 4 bases. Germline CDR1 and CDR2: MNHNS and SASEGT.